This T cell receptor (beta chain) appears in the sequencing data of a study of cytomegalovirus exposure and HLA in healthy donors. As for the study in general: The approximately 670 first-cohort repertoires and the 120 or so validation repertoires shared the same platform, a later analysis reported.

Measured with immunoSEQ multiplex PCR; TCRdb has only the in-frame clones, and not every one. The sample has 120,000 or so clones; about nine tenths are singletons. General observations from the study: One later analysis, an examination of the 90 to 150 validation repertoires, found that first-cohort TCR clusters tended to co-occur in them. With high specificity and sensitivity, the classifier reportedly diagnosed cytomegalovirus status.

Germline V lookup: CDR1 SNHLY, CDR2 FYNNEI. Trimming removed 2 bases from V and 1 base from J; junction bases left unmatched: 3. The CDR3 spans 15 residues. Points on this clone: No antigen is known for it.

Sequenced input: PBMCs. The clonotype originates from a woman aged 18-30 years in good health and CMV-seronegative. The J gene is TRBJ1-1, the V gene TRBV2; 8 positions agree with TRBD1. The CDR3 coding sequence is TGTGCCAGCAGTGAACCGGGACAGGCGAACACTGAAGCTTTCTTT. Translated: CASSEPGQANTEAFF.